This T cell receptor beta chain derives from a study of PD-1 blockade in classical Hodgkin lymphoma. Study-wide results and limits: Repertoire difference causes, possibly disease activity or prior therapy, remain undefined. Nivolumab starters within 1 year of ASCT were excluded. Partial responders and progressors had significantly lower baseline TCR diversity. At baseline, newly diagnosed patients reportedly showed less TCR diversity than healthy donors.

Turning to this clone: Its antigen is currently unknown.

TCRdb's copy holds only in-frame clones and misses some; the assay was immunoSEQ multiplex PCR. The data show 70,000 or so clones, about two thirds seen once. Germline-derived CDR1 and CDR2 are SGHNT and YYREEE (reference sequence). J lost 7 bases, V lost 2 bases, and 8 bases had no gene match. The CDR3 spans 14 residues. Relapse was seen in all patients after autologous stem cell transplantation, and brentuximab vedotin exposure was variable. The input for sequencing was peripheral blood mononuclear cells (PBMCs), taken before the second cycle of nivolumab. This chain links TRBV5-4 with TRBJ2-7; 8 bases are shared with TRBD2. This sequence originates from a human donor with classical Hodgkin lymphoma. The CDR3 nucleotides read TGTGCCAGCAGCTTTGGCGGGGGGCTAGCTGAGCAGTACTTC. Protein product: CASSFGGGLAEQYF.